The sequence of this TCR beta chain was determined in a study of blood T cell repertoires in COVID-19. Study-wide background: Sample material is recorded as cDNA or gDNA derived from T cells, B-cell-depleted T cells, or PBMCs.

In the authors' workflow: Amplified reference gene primers provided the basis for estimating nucleated cell counts. Data came from immunoSEQ multiplex PCR; TCRdb stores just in-frame clones and leaves some out. That table supplies the V and J calls and clone size; D and trimming were determined from the DNA. This sample carries 240,000 or so clones, roughly 82% of them seen once, and the ten largest clones take 10% to 15%. V lost 3 bases and J lost 8, with 11 bases in between. Per germline, CDR1 SEHNR and CDR2 FQNEAQ (reference sequence). The CDR3 is made up of 13 amino acids. The clonotype was recovered from a man of 80 years or more with acute or convalescent COVID-19. The chain carries TRBV7-9 and TRBJ2-4; perhaps TRBD1 as D (6 bases). What was sequenced was peripheral blood. As DNA, the CDR3 is TGTGCCAGCAGCTTGGGGGCTCGAGACATTCAGTACTTC. Amino acids: CASSLGARDIQYF.